This entry lists 28 T cell receptor beta chains sequenced from one sample in a study of T cells after posttransplantation cyclophosphamide. Controls had myeloablative marrow grafts with methotrexate and calcineurin inhibitor, sampled at 1 year. Repertoires were generated with immunoSEQ multiplex PCR, while TCRdb's copy carries only in-frame clones and drops some. The sample shows 3,000 to 4,000 clones, about 77% of them seen only once. The sample was PBMCs, taken after allogeneic stem cell transplant with calcineurin inhibitor and methotrexate. These receptor sequences come from a female patient between 50 and 60 years old who received an allogeneic stem cell transplant from an unrelated donor, was CMV-positive, and had acute and chronic GVHD. Some T cells may have originated in the graft donor.

The CDR3 is CASSARQGPNQPQHF. In nucleotides, the CDR3 is TGCGCCAGCAGTGCCCGACAGGGCCCCAATCAGCCCCAGCATTTT. V usage is TRBV10-1 and J usage is TRBJ1-5; TRBD1 aligns across 7 bases. Germline-derived CDR1 and CDR2 are WNHNN and SYGVQD (reference sequence). The CDR3 has 15 amino acids. J gave up 3 bases and V 4 bases, and 6 bases lay outside the gene matches.

This clone appeared a few times. The chain has TRBV29-1 and TRBJ1-2, with TRBD1 matching over 7 bases. Germline CDR1 and CDR2: SQVTM and ANQGSEA. The junction had 13 bases not matched to a gene; V was cut back by 7 bases and J by 5 bases. This CDR3 has 14 amino acids. This CDR3 is CSAGVQGVGYGYTF. The CDR3, as DNA: TGCAGCGCCGGAGTCCAGGGGGTTGGGTATGGCTACACCTTC.

The chain carries TRBV5-1 and TRBJ2-3; no clear D. This CDR3 has 15 amino acids. Germline V lookup: CDR1 SGHRS, CDR2 YFSETQ. V lost 0 bases and J 0 bases, leaving 8 bases between the germline ends. CDR3 nucleotides: TGCGCCAGCAGCTTGGGACTGACTAGCACAGATACGCAGTATTTT. This gives the protein CASSLGLTSTDTQYF.

The CDR3 reads CASSHTRVNQPQHF. Written as DNA, the CDR3 is TGTGCCAGCAGCCATACCAGGGTGAATCAGCCCCAGCATTTT. The chain recombines TRBV7-8 with TRBJ1-5; weak D call: TRBD1 (5 bases). CDR3 length: 14 amino acids. Trimming took off 5 bases at V and 4 bases at J, with 12 bases between the two ends. Germline CDR1 is SGHVS and CDR2 is FQNEAQ.

The rearrangement uses TRBV10-2 and TRBJ2-7, with D maybe TRBD2 (5 bases). Looked up from germline, CDR1 is WSHSY and CDR2 is SAAADI. Trimming left V 7 bases short and J 0 bases short, with 10 bases between. The CDR3 totals 13 residues. The CDR3 loop is CASKGDPSYEQYF. The CDR3 bases are TGCGCCAGCAAGGGAGATCCCTCCTACGAGCAGTACTTC.

The chain employs TRBV6-7 and TRBJ1-1; 7 nucleotides line up with TRBD1. TRBV6-7 belongs to the ORF category, with a function that is uncertain. This CDR3 has 13 residues. The V and J ends lost 6 bases and 4 bases, in that order; junction bases with no gene match: 5. As DNA, the CDR3 is TGTGCCAGCAGGTTACAGGGGTCCACTGAAGCTTTCTTT. This translates into CASRLQGSTEAFF.

The rearrangement links TRBV7-3 to TRBJ1-2, with TRBD1 matching over 8 bases. V dropped 5 bases and J dropped 4; count of bases not matched to a gene: 6. Germline values: CDR1 SGHTA, CDR2 FQGTGA. This CDR3 region has 14 residues. The CDR3 region is CASSEGQAPYGYTF. The CDR3, as DNA: TGTGCCAGCAGCGAGGGACAGGCCCCCTATGGCTACACCTTC.

V gene TRBV28 combines with J gene TRBJ1-1; D call uncertain. Germline V gene sequence: CDR1 MDHEN, CDR2 SYDVKM. This CDR3 has 12 residues. V gave up 11 bases and J gave up 4 bases, with 14 bases separating them. The CDR3 DNA is TGTGCCGTGCGCAGGCAGCCCACTGAAGCTTTCTTT. It codes for CAVRRQPTEAFF.

The CDR3 nucleotides are TGTGCCAGCAGCTCGCTCCCAGCGGACGAGCAGTACTTC. It translates to CASSSLPADEQYF. The chain uses TRBV11-2 and TRBJ2-7, with D perhaps matching TRBD2 (5 bases). CDR3 length: 13 residues. V was trimmed by 4 bases and J by 5 bases, leaving 12 bases between them. CDR1 SGHAT and CDR2 FQNNGV come from the germline V gene.

The chain is built from TRBV7-3 and TRBJ2-3, with 10 bases lining up with TRBD2. Trimming cost V 0 bases and J 3 bases; bases outside gene matches: 9. The CDR3 totals 18 residues. Germline loops: CDR1 SGHTA, CDR2 FQGTGA. The CDR3 bases are TGTGCCAGCAGCTTAACAGCGGGGGGGCCGGGGTTGACAGATACGCAGTATTTT. Residues: CASSLTAGGPGLTDTQYF.

A single count supports this clone. The chain carries TRBV5-1 and TRBJ2-7, with TRBD1 matching 8 bases. V was clipped by 2 bases and J by 6 bases; unmatched bases: 16. Germline V lookup: CDR1 SGHRS, CDR2 YFSETQ. There are 17 residues in the CDR3. The CDR3 loop reads CASSLEPAGQGRAEQYF. The CDR3 coding sequence is TGCGCCAGCAGCTTAGAGCCCGCCGGACAGGGTAGGGCCGAGCAGTACTTC.

The chain couples TRBV7-9 to TRBJ2-3; possible D gene TRBD2, 6 bases. Germline CDR1 SEHNR, CDR2 FQNEAQ (reference sequence). This CDR3 has 12 residues. The germline V and J ends were trimmed by 7 bases and 4 bases, with 9 bases remaining between them. The CDR3 bases are TGTGCCAGCATTGCGGGGCCAGATACGCAGTATTTT. Translated: CASIAGPDTQYF.

The chain couples TRBV11-2 to TRBJ2-2; 9 nucleotides align to TRBD2. CDR1 is SGHAT and CDR2 is FQNNGV in the germline V gene. The CDR3 covers 17 residues. J gave up 5 bases and V 7 bases, and 14 bases lay outside the gene matches. The CDR3 reads CASTTAGTSIRTGELFF. CDR3 DNA: TGTGCCAGCACTACAGCCGGGACTAGCATTCGTACCGGGGAGCTGTTTTTT.

This CDR3 reads CASSILTSTYEQYF. In DNA, the CDR3 is TGCGCCAGCAGCATCTTGACTAGTACCTACGAGCAGTACTTC. V is TRBV5-1 and J is TRBJ2-7; tentatively, D is TRBD2 (6 bases). The germline CDR1 and CDR2 sequences are SGHRS and YFSETQ. V was pared by 4 bases and J by 2 bases, with 13 bases between. This CDR3 spans 14 amino acids. The full variable domain, completed using reference TRBV5-1 and TRBJ2-7, is KAGVTQTPRYLIKTRGQQVTLSCSPISGHRSVSWYQQTPGQGLQFLFEYFSETQRNKGNFPGRFSGRQFSNSRSEMNVSTLELGDSALYLCASSILTSTYEQYFGPGTRLTVT.

This sequence joins TRBV19 and TRBJ2-1, with TRBD2 identical over 12 bases. CDR1 is LNHDA, CDR2 SQIVND, per germline (reference sequence). This CDR3 spans 16 amino acids. V trimming: 5 bases; J trimming: 10 bases; junction bases outside the gene matches: 12. The CDR3 coding sequence is TGTGCCAGTAGTTTGCTCGTGACTAGCGGGAGAGGCGAGCAGTTCTTC. It codes for CASSLLVTSGRGEQFF.

The gene calls are TRBV6-1 and TRBJ1-4, with D unclear. This CDR3 has 12 residues. Germline-derived CDR1 and CDR2 are MNHNS and SASEGT. V lost 0 bases to trimming and J lost 12 bases, with 8 bases between them. The CDR3 spells CASSEAGRQLFF. The CDR3 DNA reads as TGTGCCAGCAGTGAAGCTGGCAGGCAACTGTTTTTT.

The chain has TRBV4-3 and TRBJ2-7; 7 bases match TRBD2. This CDR3 is 16 amino acids long. V was clipped by 0 bases and J by 5 bases; unmatched bases: 10. Looked up from germline, CDR1 is LGHNA and CDR2 is YSLEER. Here the CDR3 reads CASSQDSGGSFDEQYF. CDR3 nucleotides: TGCGCCAGCAGCCAAGATAGTGGCGGGAGTTTCGACGAGCAGTACTTC.

Relative to its sample, this clone is medium-sized. The gene calls are TRBV7-9 and TRBJ2-3, with D perhaps matching TRBD1 (5 bases). The CDR3 is 13 residues long. Trimming left V 5 bases short and J 0 bases short, with 6 bases between. Germline V gene lookup returns CDR1 SEHNR and CDR2 FQNEAQ (reference sequence). The CDR3 DNA reads as TGTGCCAGCAGCAAGGGGAGCACAGATACGCAGTATTTT. Its protein is CASSKGSTDTQYF.

CDR3 in amino acids: CASSLSPNTGELFF. The CDR3 nucleotides read TGTGCCAGCAGCTTGTCTCCTAACACCGGGGAGCTGTTTTTT. The J gene is TRBJ2-2, the V gene TRBV5-6, with no clear D. V was cut by 1 base and J by 2 bases, with 6 bases left in between. The CDR3 runs to 14 residues. Germline V gene data show CDR1 as SGHDT and CDR2 as YYEEEE.

The rearrangement links TRBV18 to TRBJ2-7; no clear D. V was pared by 2 bases and J by 3 bases, with 14 bases between. CDR1 and CDR2 from the germline V gene are KGHSH and LQKENI. The CDR3 consists of 15 residues. The CDR3 nucleotides read TGTGCCAGCTCACCAAGTGACATATTCGGCTACGAGCAGTACTTC. Protein sequence: CASSPSDIFGYEQYF.

This clone came up once. The chain combines TRBV2 with TRBJ1-1; D is uncertain. V dropped 8 bases and J dropped 4 bases, with 17 bases sitting between them. The CDR3 extends over 14 amino acids. In germline, CDR1 is SNHLY, CDR2 FYNNEI. CDR3 sequence (DNA): TGTGCCAGCGAGATGGAGGGAAGAAGCACTGAAGCTTTCTTT. This translates into CASEMEGRSTEAFF.

The V gene is TRBV7-9, the J gene TRBJ2-2; a weak D match, TRBD2 (5 bases). Deletions cut 3 bases from V and 0 bases from J, with 5 bases between. CDR1 and CDR2 from the germline V gene are SEHNR and FQNEAQ (reference sequence). The CDR3 length is 14 residues. Here the CDR3 DNA reads TGTGCCAGCAGCTTGCGGGCGAACACCGGGGAGCTGTTTTTT. The encoded protein is CASSLRANTGELFF. Combining the CDR3 with reference TRBV7-9 and TRBJ2-2 gives the whole variable domain DTGVSQNPRHKITKRGQNVTFRCDPISEHNRLYWYRQTLGQGPEFLTYFQNEAQLEKSRLLSDRFSAERPKGSFSTLEIQRTEQGDSAMYLCASSLRANTGELFFGEGSRLTVL.

This clone has just a few counts. The chain combines TRBV13 with TRBJ1-5, with D possibly TRBD1 on 5 matching bases. V lost 6 bases, J lost 7 bases, and 22 bases lay in between. The germline CDR1 and CDR2 sequences are PRHDT and FYEKMQ (reference sequence). The CDR3 length is 16 residues. The CDR3 bases are TGTGCCAGCAGATCCTCGGGACTGTCAAATCAGCAGCCCCAGCATTTT. Its translation: CASRSSGLSNQQPQHF.

This chain joins TRBV28 and TRBJ1-2; D not resolved. Deletions cut 2 bases from V and 3 bases from J, with 7 bases between. Per the germline V gene, CDR1 is MDHEN and CDR2 is SYDVKM. This CDR3 comprises 13 residues. The CDR3 spells CASSLQTDYGYTF. CDR3 bases: TGTGCCAGCAGTTTACAAACAGACTATGGCTACACCTTC.

This clone was recorded only once. V and J are TRBV13 and TRBJ2-5; 9 nucleotides agree with TRBD2. V was clipped by 5 bases and J by 5 bases; unmatched bases: 9. The CDR3 has 15 amino acids. Germline CDR1 PRHDT, CDR2 FYEKMQ (reference sequence). Here the CDR3 reads CASSGSGGHGETQYF. CDR3 nucleotides: TGTGCCAGCAGCGGTAGCGGGGGTCATGGGGAGACCCAGTACTTC.

The chain has TRBV15 and TRBJ2-3; 10 nucleotides align to TRBD2. The CDR3 covers 21 residues. Germline CDR1 and CDR2: LNHNV and YYDKDF (reference sequence). Trimming cost V 0 bases and J 0 bases; bases outside gene matches: 15. The CDR3 is CATSRDSRLAGGPYSTDTQYF. The CDR3 region has the DNA TGTGCCACCAGCAGAGATTCCCGCTTAGCGGGGGGCCCCTATAGCACAGATACGCAGTATTTT.

The rearrangement joins TRBV20-1 to TRBJ2-7; D ambiguous. V dropped 0 bases and J dropped 9 bases, with 9 bases sitting between them. CDR1 is DFQATT, CDR2 SNEGSKA, per germline (reference sequence). There are 11 residues in the CDR3. The CDR3 coding sequence is TGCAGTGCTAGAGATCCGAGCACGCAGTACTTC. It translates to CSARDPSTQYF.

Ten or more counts support this clone. The chain's CDR3 is CASSQRDRGALNTEAFF. In DNA, the CDR3 is TGCGCCAGCAGCCAGAGGGACAGGGGGGCTTTGAACACTGAAGCTTTCTTT. The chain uses TRBV5-1 and TRBJ1-1; the match to TRBD1 covers 11 bases. Germline CDR1 SGHRS, CDR2 YFSETQ. CDR3 length: 17 residues. J was trimmed by 0 bases and V by 4 bases; bases with no gene match: 8.